Sequencing of this T cell receptor beta chain was carried out in a study of regulatory and conventional T cells in RAG deficiency. Overall study results and limits: Treg unique TCR beta sequences were approximately 99-fold fewer in Omenn syndrome and CID/AS patients than controls. Shannon entropy fell and Simpson indices rose in RAG-deficient patients. Omenn patients showed >80% Treg-Tconv overlap and shorter CDR3 lengths. These Omenn syndrome Treg sorts may hold peripherally activated cells instead.

Trimming stripped 2 bases from V and 1 base from J, with 21 bases between. There are 19 residues in the CDR3. CDR1 and CDR2 (germline): SEHNR, FQNEAQ (reference sequence). Conventional CD4+ T cells were sorted from blood as CD25-low CD127-high cells. The repertoire was sequenced with immunoSEQ multiplex PCR; TCRdb's copy has only in-frame clones and lacks some. This table has 25,000 to 35,000 clones, about 96% appearing once. As regards this clone: Its specificity is not known.

The same sample was also studied in work on regulatory T cells. According to that study: The primer mix had 52 TRBV and 13 TRBJ primers.

The J gene is TRBJ1-3, the V gene TRBV7-9; a possible D gene is TRBD1 (6 bases). This receptor was obtained from a human donor in good health. The sequencing sample was made of CD25- CD4+ T cells sorted from blood. The DNA of the CDR3 is TGTGCCAGCAGCTTATCTGAGTGGGACATACTTCTATCTGGAAACACCATATATTTT. This codes for CASSLSEWDILLSGNTIYF.